This T cell receptor beta chain came from a study of T-cell reconstitution after alpha-beta-depleted transplantation in children. The CDR3 runs to 15 residues. V lost 4 bases, J lost 6 bases, and 10 bases stayed unmatched. Germline V gene data show CDR1 as SGDLS and CDR2 as YYNGEE. Unique molecular identifiers were built into the TCRbeta library. A single record per CDR3 protein comes from TCRdb applying MiXCR to the PCR reads. The table shows hundreds of thousands of distinct CDR3 sequences, with about 12% occurring only once. The input for sequencing was PBMCs from the stem cell graft donor, taken from the stem cell graft. The chain recombines TRBV9 with TRBJ2-7; TRBD1 agrees at 10 bases. This TCR was recovered from a human donor who donated a stem cell graft to a child with acute lymphoblastic leukemia. This chain's CDR3 is CASSPLGTGVREQYF. The CDR3 DNA reads as TGTGCCAGCAGCCCCCTGGGGACAGGGGTCCGCGAGCAGTACTTC.